Following are 3 T cell receptor beta chains from one sample sequenced in a study of T cells in Graves' hyperthyroidism and ophthalmopathy. There were TCR beta CDR3 regions amplified from RNA transcripts. The TCR CDR3 first-round RT-PCR relied on the HTBI primer set. TCRdb re-analysed the multiplex PCR reads in MiXCR, keeping a single row per CDR3 protein. Counted here are some 98,000 distinct CDR3 sequences, 35% to 50% occurring once; the ten biggest clones make up roughly 10%. The sequenced sample consisted of peripheral blood or thyroid tissue (not recorded which). These receptors all come from a woman aged 30 to 39 with Graves' hyperthyroidism.

This clonotype has a count of ten or more. V usage is TRBV7-8 and J usage is TRBJ1-2; D gene uncertain. The CDR3 covers 15 residues. Trimming removed 5 bases at V and 1 base at J, with 14 bases between. Germline CDR1 and CDR2: SGHVS and FQNEAQ. CDR3 bases: TGTGCCAGCAGCCCCCGCCAAGGTAGTAACTATGGCTACACCTTC. Translated, it gives CASSPRQGSNYGYTF.

This clonotype was observed many times. One base away lies a much larger clone, so this may be a sequencing read error. The V gene is TRBV15, the J gene TRBJ2-7, with D hard to call. CDR1 is LNHNV and CDR2 is YYDKDF in the germline V gene (reference sequence). CDR3 length: 15 residues. V was clipped by 0 bases and J by 5 bases, with 14 bases between them. The CDR3 nucleotides are TGTGCCACCAGCAGAGATCTTATCGACCCCAACGAGCAGTACTTC. It specifies CATSRDLIDPNEQYF.

This clonotype was counted many times. This rearrangement joins TRBV12-3 or TRBV12-4 to TRBJ2-2; TRBD2 is a possible D gene (5 bases). Trimming took 7 bases from V and 3 from J, leaving 12 bases between them. This CDR3 has 14 amino acids. As DNA, the CDR3 is TGTGCCAGCATGGTGGGAGCAGACACCGGGGAGCTGTTTTTT. It specifies CASMVGADTGELFF.